This TCR beta chain was captured by sequencing in a study of blood T cell repertoires in COVID-19. The wider study: The origin of the acute and convalescent COVID-19 samples was the United States, Italy and Spain. Sample material is recorded as cDNA or gDNA derived from T cells, B-cell-depleted T cells, or PBMCs.

Original data processing: Amplification of reference gene primers provided the estimated nucleated cell counts. Measured with immunoSEQ multiplex PCR; TCRdb has only the in-frame clones, and not every one. V and J calls and clone size are given by that table; D and trimming were obtained from the DNA. The data hold about 140,000 clones, with about 80% observed a single time. V was trimmed by 3 bases and J by 0 bases, leaving 11 bases between them. From germline, CDR1 is SGHRS and CDR2 YFSETQ. CDR3 length: 15 residues. Sequenced material: peripheral blood. The source is a man between 65 and 85 years old who had recovered from COVID-19. The chain employs TRBV5-1 and TRBJ2-3; perhaps TRBD1 as D (6 bases). The CDR3 nucleotides are TGCGCCAGCAGCTCACAGGGATATAGCACAGATACGCAGTATTTT. This translates into CASSSQGYSTDTQYF.